This T cell receptor (beta chain) was captured in a study of T cell clonotyping in hematopoietic cell transplantation. Concerning this clone: Its cognate antigen is unknown.

TCRdb keeps only in-frame clones here, not all; method: immunoSEQ multiplex PCR. The data hold 25,000 to 30,000 clones, with roughly 88% observed a single time. The time point here: recipient sample about 28 days before transplant, after cytoreduction. CDR1 and CDR2 (germline): SGHRS, YFSETQ. V shed 0 bases and J 5 bases; nucleotides not matched to a gene: 5. This CDR3 is 16 amino acids long. General study results and limits: Pathologically expanded recipient clonotypes increased progressively from day 30 to day 180 as diversity fell. Graft donor and pretransplant recipient Inverse Simpson Index values predicted broader posttransplant TCR diversity.

This material consisted of peripheral blood mononuclear cells, taken before stem cell transplant. The sequence came from an older woman with acute myeloid leukemia. Some clones in this sample may be carry-over from other donors' samples. V gene TRBV5-1 combines with J gene TRBJ2-5, with 12 positions matching TRBD2. The CDR3 DNA sequence: TGCGCCAGCAGCTTGGCCTTGGGACTAGCGGGTGAGACCCAGTACTTC. The encoded protein is CASSLALGLAGETQYF.